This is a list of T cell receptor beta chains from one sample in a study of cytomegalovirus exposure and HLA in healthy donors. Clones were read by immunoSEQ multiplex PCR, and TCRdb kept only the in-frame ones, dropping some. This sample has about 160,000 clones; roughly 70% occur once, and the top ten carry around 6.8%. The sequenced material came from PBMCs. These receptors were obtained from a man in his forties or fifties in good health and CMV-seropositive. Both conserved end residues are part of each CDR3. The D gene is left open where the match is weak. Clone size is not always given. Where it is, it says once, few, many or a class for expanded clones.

CDR3nt: TGTGCCACCAAGACAGGGCTCGGGAACACTGAAGCTTTCTTT
CDR3aa: CATKTGLGNTEAFF
v_gene: TRBV10-3
j_gene: TRBJ1-1
d_gene: TRBD1
abundance: NA

CDR3nt: TGTGCCAGCAGTGAAAAGGGGAATTCACCCCTCCACTTT
CDR3aa: CASSEKGNSPLHF
v_gene: TRBV6-4
j_gene: TRBJ1-6
d_gene: NA
abundance: NA

CDR3nt: TGTGCCAGCAGCTCGGACAGGGTTGACTATGGCTACACCTTC
CDR3aa: CASSSDRVDYGYTF
v_gene: TRBV7-8
j_gene: TRBJ1-2
d_gene: TRBD1
abundance: NA

CDR3nt: TGTGCCATCAGTGAGTTTGTACCGGGACAGGGGGTTGCTGGGGCCAACGTCCTGACTTTC
CDR3aa: CAISEFVPGQGVAGANVLTF
v_gene: TRBV10-3
j_gene: TRBJ2-6
d_gene: TRBD1
abundance: NA

CDR3nt: TGCGCCAGCAGCCAAGCGGGGTTTGCAACTAATGAAAAACTGTTTTTT
CDR3aa: CASSQAGFATNEKLFF
v_gene: TRBV4-3
j_gene: TRBJ1-4
d_gene: NA
abundance: few

CDR3nt: TGTGCCACCAGCAGAAACAGGGTATCTGGGGCCAACGTCCTGACTTTC
CDR3aa: CATSRNRVSGANVLTF
v_gene: TRBV15
j_gene: TRBJ2-6
d_gene: NA
abundance: NA

CDR3nt: TGTGCCAGCAGTTATATCACGAGGCAGTACGAGCAGTACTTC
CDR3aa: CASSYITRQYEQYF
v_gene: TRBV6-1
j_gene: TRBJ2-7
d_gene: NA
abundance: NA

CDR3nt: TGTGCCAGCAGCTTATGGGACACCACCTACAATGAGCAGTTCTTC
CDR3aa: CASSLWDTTYNEQFF
v_gene: TRBV11-2
j_gene: TRBJ2-1
d_gene: NA
abundance: few

CDR3nt: TGTGCCAGCTCAGCAGGGGGCGCGGTCACTGAAGCTTTCTTT
CDR3aa: CASSAGGAVTEAFF
v_gene: TRBV18
j_gene: TRBJ1-1
d_gene: TRBD1
abundance: NA

CDR3nt: TGTGCCAGCGGATTGGGGGACTATTCACCCCTCCACTTT
CDR3aa: CASGLGDYSPLHF
v_gene: TRBV27
j_gene: TRBJ1-6
d_gene: NA
abundance: NA

CDR3nt: TGCGCCAGCAGCTCGACCGGGACAGGGGCTACTGAAGCTTTCTTT
CDR3aa: CASSSTGTGATEAFF
v_gene: TRBV5-1
j_gene: TRBJ1-1
d_gene: TRBD1
abundance: few

CDR3nt: TGTGCCAGCAGTGGGACAGCCCTCTCTGGGGCCAACGTCCTGACTTTC
CDR3aa: CASSGTALSGANVLTF
v_gene: TRBV2
j_gene: TRBJ2-6
d_gene: NA
abundance: few

CDR3nt: TGCGCCAGCAGTTCAAAAAACGAGCAGTACTTC
CDR3aa: CASSSKNEQYF
v_gene: TRBV5-1
j_gene: TRBJ2-7
d_gene: NA
abundance: NA

CDR3nt: TGTGCCAGCAGCTTCGGGACAGGGAACACCGGGGAGCTGTTTTTT
CDR3aa: CASSFGTGNTGELFF
v_gene: TRBV11-2
j_gene: TRBJ2-2
d_gene: TRBD1
abundance: few

CDR3nt: TGTGCCAGCAGCTTTGGCAGGGATAGAGAAGCTTTCTTT
CDR3aa: CASSFGRDREAFF
v_gene: TRBV5-4
j_gene: TRBJ1-1
d_gene: NA
abundance: NA

CDR3nt: TGTGCCAGCAGCTCGTATCTGACTACCCCAAACGGTGTGACTTTCTTT
CDR3aa: CASSSYLTTPNGVTFF
v_gene: TRBV13
j_gene: TRBJ1-1
d_gene: NA
abundance: once

CDR3nt: TGTGCCAGCAGACTAGAGCAGCGAGCTAACTATGGCTACACCTTC
CDR3aa: CASRLEQRANYGYTF
v_gene: TRBV4-2
j_gene: TRBJ1-2
d_gene: NA
abundance: NA

CDR3nt: TGTGCCAGAAGCCCCCACGGGCAGGGGAGCTCCTACGAGCAGTACTTC
CDR3aa: CARSPHGQGSSYEQYF
v_gene: TRBV7-5
j_gene: TRBJ2-7
d_gene: NA
abundance: NA

CDR3nt: TGTGCCAGCAGTTTGGGGCCTGGGGCCAACGTCCTGACTTTC
CDR3aa: CASSLGPGANVLTF
v_gene: TRBV27
j_gene: TRBJ2-6
d_gene: NA
abundance: few

CDR3nt: TGTGCCAGCAGCCCCGGGACAGGGCCCATGAACACCATATATTTT
CDR3aa: CASSPGTGPMNTIYF
v_gene: TRBV5-8
j_gene: TRBJ1-3
d_gene: TRBD1
abundance: once

CDR3nt: TGTGCAAGGTGGCAGGCAAGTGGCTACACCTTC
CDR3aa: CARWQASGYTF
v_gene: TRBV30
j_gene: TRBJ1-2
d_gene: NA
abundance: NA

CDR3nt: TGTGCCAGCAGCTCCTTCCCGGTCGGGAACACTGAAGCTTTCTTT
CDR3aa: CASSSFPVGNTEAFF
v_gene: TRBV5-4
j_gene: TRBJ1-1
d_gene: NA
abundance: NA

CDR3nt: TGCGCCAGCAGTCAAGAAACAGGGACGAATGGCTACACCTTC
CDR3aa: CASSQETGTNGYTF
v_gene: TRBV4-1
j_gene: TRBJ1-2
d_gene: NA
abundance: NA

CDR3nt: TGTGCCAGCAGCGTACACGGAGGAAGAGGGAGGATCTCCTATGGCTACACCTTC
CDR3aa: CASSVHGGRGRISYGYTF
v_gene: TRBV9
j_gene: TRBJ1-2
d_gene: NA
abundance: NA

CDR3nt: TGTGCCAACCCGACATCCCTCTACGAGCAGTACTTC
CDR3aa: CANPTSLYEQYF
v_gene: TRBV19
j_gene: TRBJ2-7
d_gene: NA
abundance: NA

CDR3nt: TGTGCCAGCAGTCGTACAGGTTACGAGCAGTACTTC
CDR3aa: CASSRTGYEQYF
v_gene: TRBV6-5
j_gene: TRBJ2-7
d_gene: NA
abundance: NA

CDR3nt: TGTGCCAGTAGTCCCGCTAGGACACTCCTTGTCACCGGGGAGCTGTTTTTT
CDR3aa: CASSPARTLLVTGELFF
v_gene: TRBV19
j_gene: TRBJ2-2
d_gene: NA
abundance: NA

CDR3nt: TGTGCCAGCATTTCCTTAGCGGGGGGGGAGACCCAGTACTTC
CDR3aa: CASISLAGGETQYF
v_gene: TRBV5-6
j_gene: TRBJ2-5
d_gene: TRBD2
abundance: NA

CDR3nt: TGTGCCAGCAGCTTGGGCGTCGGTGAGACCCAGTACTTC
CDR3aa: CASSLGVGETQYF
v_gene: TRBV7-3
j_gene: TRBJ2-5
d_gene: NA
abundance: NA

CDR3nt: TGCGCCAGCAGCCAAGATCCGGTGAACTATGGCTGCACCTTC
CDR3aa: CASSQDPVNYGCTF
v_gene: TRBV4-3
j_gene: TRBJ1-2
d_gene: NA
abundance: NA

CDR3nt: TGTGCCAGCAGCTTGGCGGGACCCGAAAACATTCAGTACTTC
CDR3aa: CASSLAGPENIQYF
v_gene: TRBV7-2
j_gene: TRBJ2-4
d_gene: NA
abundance: NA

CDR3nt: TGTGCCTGGAGTCCCCCGGGGGGTTCGGAGACCCAGTACTTC
CDR3aa: CAWSPPGGSETQYF
v_gene: TRBV30
j_gene: TRBJ2-5
d_gene: TRBD2
abundance: once

CDR3nt: TGTGCCAGTAGTATACAGGGCCAGGGGGGCCAGCCCCAGCATTTT
CDR3aa: CASSIQGQGGQPQHF
v_gene: TRBV19
j_gene: TRBJ1-5
d_gene: TRBD1
abundance: NA

CDR3nt: TGTGCCAGCAGCTCAGGAGGGAATTCACCCCTCCACTTT
CDR3aa: CASSSGGNSPLHF
v_gene: TRBV9
j_gene: TRBJ1-6
d_gene: NA
abundance: NA

CDR3nt: TGCAGGGCCGGGACTGACTATGGCTACACCTTC
CDR3aa: CRAGTDYGYTF
v_gene: TRBV20-1
j_gene: TRBJ1-2
d_gene: NA
abundance: NA

CDR3nt: TGTGCCAGTAGTATATTTGCCCAGGGGACTGGAAACACCATATATTTT
CDR3aa: CASSIFAQGTGNTIYF
v_gene: TRBV19
j_gene: TRBJ1-3
d_gene: NA
abundance: NA

CDR3nt: TGTGCCAGTACCAAGGGCGGGGGCCCTAAATCTGTCACCTTC
CDR3aa: CASTKGGGPKSVTF
v_gene: TRBV19
j_gene: TRBJ1-2
d_gene: NA
abundance: NA

CDR3nt: TGTGCCAGCAGCGTAGGGGCCAGCCTCTCTGGAAACACCATATATTTT
CDR3aa: CASSVGASLSGNTIYF
v_gene: TRBV9
j_gene: TRBJ1-3
d_gene: NA
abundance: NA

CDR3nt: TGTGCCAGCAGCTTAGGTGGCTTTAGCACAGATACGCAGTATTTT
CDR3aa: CASSLGGFSTDTQYF
v_gene: TRBV13
j_gene: TRBJ2-3
d_gene: NA
abundance: NA

CDR3nt: TGTGCCTGGAAGTGGAGCTCCTATAATTCACCCCTCCACTTT
CDR3aa: CAWKWSSYNSPLHF
v_gene: TRBV30
j_gene: TRBJ1-6
d_gene: NA
abundance: NA

CDR3nt: TGTGCCAGCAGACCACTCCCAAACTACGAGCAGTACTTC
CDR3aa: CASRPLPNYEQYF
v_gene: TRBV11-2
j_gene: TRBJ2-7
d_gene: NA
abundance: NA

CDR3nt: TGTGCTAGTGGTTTTAGGGGGCTAGCGGGGATATTCTCTGGGGCCAACGTCCTGACTTTC
CDR3aa: CASGFRGLAGIFSGANVLTF
v_gene: TRBV12-5
j_gene: TRBJ2-6
d_gene: TRBD2
abundance: many

CDR3nt: TGTGCCAGCACCCCAGGCATAAATGAGCAGTTCTTC
CDR3aa: CASTPGINEQFF
v_gene: TRBV7-2
j_gene: TRBJ2-1
d_gene: NA
abundance: NA

CDR3nt: TGTGCCAGCTCACCATTACCCCGGGGGGAGTCACCCCTCCACTTT
CDR3aa: CASSPLPRGESPLHF
v_gene: TRBV18
j_gene: TRBJ1-6
d_gene: NA
abundance: NA

CDR3nt: TGTGCCAGCAGCTTGGGGGGAGGGGGAGGCAATCAGCCCCAGCATTTT
CDR3aa: CASSLGGGGGNQPQHF
v_gene: TRBV5-6
j_gene: TRBJ1-5
d_gene: NA
abundance: NA

CDR3nt: TGTGCCAGCAGCCAGGCCGATCAGCCCCAGCATTTT
CDR3aa: CASSQADQPQHF
v_gene: TRBV7-2
j_gene: TRBJ1-5
d_gene: NA
abundance: few

CDR3nt: TGTGCCAGCAGTCCCCCCGGACAGGGTGTTGGCTACACCTTC
CDR3aa: CASSPPGQGVGYTF
v_gene: TRBV28
j_gene: TRBJ1-2
d_gene: TRBD1
abundance: NA

CDR3nt: TGTGCCAGCAGCGTAGGAGGGGGTGAAGTGGAGCAGTACTTC
CDR3aa: CASSVGGGEVEQYF
v_gene: TRBV9
j_gene: TRBJ2-5
d_gene: NA
abundance: NA

CDR3nt: TGCGCCAGCAGCTTGGCCCGACTAGCGGGGGCGGATGAGCAGTTCTTC
CDR3aa: CASSLARLAGADEQFF
v_gene: TRBV5-1
j_gene: TRBJ2-1
d_gene: TRBD2
abundance: NA

CDR3nt: TGTGCCATCAGTGATAGCGGGGTAGAGACCCAGTACTTC
CDR3aa: CAISDSGVETQYF
v_gene: TRBV10-3
j_gene: TRBJ2-5
d_gene: TRBD2
abundance: NA

CDR3nt: TGTGCCAGTAGTATGAGGCTAGCGGGGGGTTACAATGAGCAGTTCTTC
CDR3aa: CASSMRLAGGYNEQFF
v_gene: TRBV19
j_gene: TRBJ2-1
d_gene: TRBD2
abundance: once

CDR3nt: TGTGCCAGCAGCCAACGACAGTCCGCTAACTATGGCTACACCTTC
CDR3aa: CASSQRQSANYGYTF
v_gene: TRBV7-2
j_gene: TRBJ1-2
d_gene: NA
abundance: NA

CDR3nt: TGCAGCGTCAACAGGGGGACAGCCGGGGAGCTGTTTTTT
CDR3aa: CSVNRGTAGELFF
v_gene: TRBV29-1
j_gene: TRBJ2-2
d_gene: TRBD1
abundance: once

CDR3nt: TGTGCCACCAGCAGAGCCGGGACAGGGGGCGACGAGCAGTACTTC
CDR3aa: CATSRAGTGGDEQYF
v_gene: TRBV15
j_gene: TRBJ2-7
d_gene: TRBD1
abundance: NA

CDR3nt: TGTGCCAGCAGTGAAGCCCAGGGGGCATACATTCAGTACTTC
CDR3aa: CASSEAQGAYIQYF
v_gene: TRBV6-1
j_gene: TRBJ2-4
d_gene: TRBD1
abundance: few